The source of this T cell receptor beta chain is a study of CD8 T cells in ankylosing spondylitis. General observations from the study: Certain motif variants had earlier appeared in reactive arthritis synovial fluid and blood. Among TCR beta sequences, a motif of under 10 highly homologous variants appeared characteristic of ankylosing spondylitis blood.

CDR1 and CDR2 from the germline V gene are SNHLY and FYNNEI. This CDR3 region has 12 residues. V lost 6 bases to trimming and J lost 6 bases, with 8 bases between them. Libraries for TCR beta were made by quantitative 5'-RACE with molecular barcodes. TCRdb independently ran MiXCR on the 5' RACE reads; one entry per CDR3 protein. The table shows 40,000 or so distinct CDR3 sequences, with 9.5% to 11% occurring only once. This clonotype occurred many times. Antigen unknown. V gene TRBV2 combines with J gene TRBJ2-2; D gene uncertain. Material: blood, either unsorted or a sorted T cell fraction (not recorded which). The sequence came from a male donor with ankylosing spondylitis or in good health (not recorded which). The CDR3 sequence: CASRINAGELFF. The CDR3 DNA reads TGTGCCAGCAGGATAAACGCCGGGGAGCTGTTTTTT.